The 9 T cell receptor beta chains below all came from one sample that was sequenced in a study of T cell responses to AZD1222 COVID-19 vaccine. Here immunoSEQ multiplex PCR was the method, and the copy in TCRdb shows in-frame clones only, minus some. The sample yields about 80,000 clones, approximately 85% seen once. The sample here was peripheral blood, taken 28 days after the second AZD1222 dose. The receptors derive from an adult who received the AZD1222 COVID-19 vaccine.

V is TRBV12-3 or TRBV12-4 and J is TRBJ1-6; no reliable D call. V was trimmed by 6 bases and J by 13 bases, leaving 13 bases between them. This CDR3 region has 12 residues. The CDR3 region is CASRNRVRPLHF. The CDR3 DNA is TGTGCCAGCAGAAATCGGGTTAGGCCCCTCCACTTT.

The V call is TRBV5-4, the J call TRBJ2-7, with 9 nucleotides matching TRBD1. V trimming: 0 bases; J trimming: 0 bases; junction bases outside the gene matches: 4. Germline CDR1 is SGHNT and CDR2 is YYREEE (reference sequence). CDR3 length equals 16 residues. The CDR3 reads CASSLDGTGLSYEQYF. CDR3 bases: TGTGCCAGCAGCTTGGATGGGACAGGGCTCTCCTACGAGCAGTACTTC.

The rearrangement links TRBV14 to TRBJ1-2; no reliable D call. The germline V and J ends were trimmed by 4 bases and 4 bases, with 16 bases remaining between them. This CDR3 comprises 15 residues. Germline CDR1 SGHDN, CDR2 FVKESK. CDR3 DNA sequence: TGTGCCAGCAGCCTCGTTGGGAGCGTGGGCTATGGCTACACCTTC. It codes for CASSLVGSVGYGYTF.

In its sample, this clone was seen once. V usage is TRBV28 and J usage is TRBJ1-1, with unresolved D. Trimming removed 3 bases at V and 8 bases at J, with 7 bases between. Per the germline V gene, CDR1 is MDHEN and CDR2 is SYDVKM. CDR3 length: 11 amino acids. The CDR3 DNA is TGTGCCAGCAGTTTTGCAGTAGAAGCTTTCTTT. This codes for CASSFAVEAFF.

V and J are TRBV28 and TRBJ2-1; 7 bases map to TRBD2. The V gene end was trimmed by 10 bases and the J gene end by 2 bases; junction bases not matched to a gene: 8. Germline V CDR1 and CDR2: MDHEN, SYDVKM. This CDR3 spans 14 amino acids. CDR3 sequence reads: CATLGTITYNEQFF. In nucleotides, the CDR3 is TGTGCCACCTTGGGGACTATAACCTACAATGAGCAGTTCTTC.

The genes are TRBV28 and TRBJ2-7; the match to TRBD1 covers 8 bases. CDR1 is MDHEN, CDR2 SYDVKM, per germline. V dropped 9 bases and J dropped 0; count of bases not matched to a gene: 10. This CDR3 has 15 amino acids. CDR3 nucleotides: TGTGCCAGTCATAGTGGACAGGGAAGCTCCTACGAGCAGTACTTC. This codes for CASHSGQGSSYEQYF.

The chain couples TRBV29-1 to TRBJ1-1, with a weak D call TRBD1 (6 bases). Germline values: CDR1 SQVTM, CDR2 ANQGSEA. The CDR3 has 13 residues. Trimming shortened V by 7 bases and J by 2 bases, and 14 bases separated the two germline ends. The CDR3 region is CSAAGVPNTEAFF. In nucleotides, the CDR3 is TGCAGCGCCGCAGGGGTCCCTAACACTGAAGCTTTCTTT.

This chain uses TRBV2 with TRBJ1-2; 9 positions agree with TRBD1. Germline loops: CDR1 SNHLY, CDR2 FYNNEI. The ends lost 6 bases at V and 8 bases at J; junction bases unmatched: 10. The CDR3 consists of 14 residues. The DNA for the CDR3 is TGTGCCAGCAGGCCGGGACAGGGTATTCGAGGCTACACCTTC. Its translation is CASRPGQGIRGYTF.

V usage is TRBV2 and J usage is TRBJ2-5; D gene ambiguous. The CDR3 sequence is 14 residues long. Trimming shortened V by 1 base and J by 1 base, and 7 bases separated the two germline ends. Germline V gene data show CDR1 as SNHLY and CDR2 as FYNNEI. The CDR3 region is CASSEVGSQETQYF. CDR3 nucleotides: TGTGCCAGCAGTGAAGTTGGCAGCCAAGAGACCCAGTACTTC. The entire variable domain, with the rest obtained from reference TRBV2 and TRBJ2-5, is as follows: EPEVTQTPSHQVTQMGQEVILRCVPISNHLYFYWYRQILGQKVEFLVSFYNNEISEKSEIFDDQFSVERPDGSNFTLKIRSTKLEDSAMYFCASSEVGSQETQYFGPGTRLLVL.